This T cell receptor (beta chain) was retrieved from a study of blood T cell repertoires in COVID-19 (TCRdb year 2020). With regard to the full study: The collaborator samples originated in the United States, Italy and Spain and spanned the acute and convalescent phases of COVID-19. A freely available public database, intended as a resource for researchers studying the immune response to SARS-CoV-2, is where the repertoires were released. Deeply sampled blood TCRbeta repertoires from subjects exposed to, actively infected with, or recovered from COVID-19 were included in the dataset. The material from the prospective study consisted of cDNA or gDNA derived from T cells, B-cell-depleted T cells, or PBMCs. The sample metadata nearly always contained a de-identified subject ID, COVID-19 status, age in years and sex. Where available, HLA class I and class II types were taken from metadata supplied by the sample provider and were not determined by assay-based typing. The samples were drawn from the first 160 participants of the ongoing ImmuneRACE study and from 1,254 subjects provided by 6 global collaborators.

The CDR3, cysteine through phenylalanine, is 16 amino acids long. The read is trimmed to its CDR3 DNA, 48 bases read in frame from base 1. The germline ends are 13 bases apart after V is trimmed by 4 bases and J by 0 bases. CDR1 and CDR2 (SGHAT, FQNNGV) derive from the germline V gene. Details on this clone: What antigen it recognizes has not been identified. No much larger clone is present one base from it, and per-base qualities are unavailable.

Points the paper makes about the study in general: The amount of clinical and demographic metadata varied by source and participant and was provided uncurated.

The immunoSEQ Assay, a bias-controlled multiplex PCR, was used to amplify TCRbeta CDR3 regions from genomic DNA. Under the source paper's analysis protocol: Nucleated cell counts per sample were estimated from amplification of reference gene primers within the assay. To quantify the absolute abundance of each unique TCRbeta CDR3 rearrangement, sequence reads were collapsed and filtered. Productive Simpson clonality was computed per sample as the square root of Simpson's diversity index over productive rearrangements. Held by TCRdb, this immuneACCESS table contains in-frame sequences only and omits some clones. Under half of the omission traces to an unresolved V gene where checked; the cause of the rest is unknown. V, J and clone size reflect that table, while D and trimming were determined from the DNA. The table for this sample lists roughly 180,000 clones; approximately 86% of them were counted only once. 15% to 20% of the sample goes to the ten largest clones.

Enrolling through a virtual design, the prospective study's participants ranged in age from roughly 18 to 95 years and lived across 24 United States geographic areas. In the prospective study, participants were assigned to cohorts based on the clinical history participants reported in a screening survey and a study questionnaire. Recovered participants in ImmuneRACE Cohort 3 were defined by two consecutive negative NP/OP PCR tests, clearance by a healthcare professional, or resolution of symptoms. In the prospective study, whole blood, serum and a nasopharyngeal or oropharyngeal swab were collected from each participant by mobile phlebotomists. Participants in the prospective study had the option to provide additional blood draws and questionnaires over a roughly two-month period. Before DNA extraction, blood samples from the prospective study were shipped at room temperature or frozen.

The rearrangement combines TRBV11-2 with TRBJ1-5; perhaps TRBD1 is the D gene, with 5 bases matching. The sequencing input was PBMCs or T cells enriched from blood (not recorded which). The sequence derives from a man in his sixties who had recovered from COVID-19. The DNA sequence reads TGTGCCAGCAGCTGGGGCACCACCTATAGCAATCAGCCCCAGCATTTT. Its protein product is CASSWGTTYSNQPQHF.